The next 10 T cell receptor beta chains were all read from a single sample in a study of graft-versus-host responses after intestinal transplantation. Sequencing used immunoSEQ multiplex PCR; TCRdb keeps in-frame clones, though not all of them. Of roughly 60,000 clones in the sample, around 91% were seen once. Sample: PBMCs, taken about 120 days after intestinal transplantation. The receptors originated from a human patient who received an intestinal transplant, so some T cells may come from the graft donor.

The chain joins TRBV18 to TRBJ2-1; D is possibly TRBD2 (6 bases). CDR3 length: 16 amino acids. The germline CDR1 and CDR2 sequences are KGHSH and LQKENI. The V end was cut by 6 bases, the J end by 0 bases, with 15 bases between. DNA for the CDR3: TGTGCCAGCTCCCCGGGAGTCCTGAGCTCCTACAATGAGCAGTTCTTC. Residues: CASSPGVLSSYNEQFF.

The chain uses TRBV2 and TRBJ2-7; D possibly uses TRBD1 or TRBD2 (6 bases each). This CDR3 comprises 14 residues. In germline, CDR1 is SNHLY, CDR2 FYNNEI. Trimming pared 7 bases from V and 2 bases from J, leaving 15 bases between. The CDR3 loop is CASTERGQPYEQYF. CDR3 in DNA: TGTGCCAGCACCGAACGGGGGCAGCCCTACGAGCAGTACTTC.

V and J are TRBV7-9 and TRBJ2-5; 12 nucleotides match TRBD2. Germline CDR1 SEHNR, CDR2 FQNEAQ (reference sequence). The CDR3 has 15 residues. V gave up 4 bases and J gave up 8 bases; unmatched junction bases: 8. CDR3 coding DNA: TGTGCCAGCAGCTCTAGCGGGAGGGAGCTAGGAACCCAGTACTTC. It encodes CASSSSGRELGTQYF.

The chain is built from TRBV6-4 and TRBJ1-3, with D unclear. Looked up from germline, CDR1 is MRHNA and CDR2 is SNTAGT. The length of the CDR3 is 14 residues. V lost 2 bases and J 2 bases, leaving 7 bases between the germline ends. The DNA for the CDR3 is TGTGCCAGCAGTGACGACGGGACTGGAAACACCATATATTTT. Its translation: CASSDDGTGNTIYF.

The chain joins TRBV2 to TRBJ1-4, with 12 bases matching TRBD1. With 6 bases clipped from V and 8 bases from J, the junction kept 1 base outside the gene matches. The CDR3 is 13 residues long. Germline values: CDR1 SNHLY, CDR2 FYNNEI. The CDR3 loop reads CASRGTGGEKLFF. The CDR3 region has the DNA TGTGCCAGCAGGGGGACAGGGGGCGAAAAACTGTTTTTT. Variable domain in full (rest from reference TRBV2 and TRBJ1-4): EPEVTQTPSHQVTQMGQEVILRCVPISNHLYFYWYRQILGQKVEFLVSFYNNEISEKSEIFDDQFSVERPDGSNFTLKIRSTKLEDSAMYFCASRGTGGEKLFFGSGTQLSVL.

This sequence joins TRBV9 and TRBJ2-7; the D gene is possibly TRBD2 (5 bases). Between the trimmed V and J ends, which lost 4 bases and 4 bases, there was a span of 15 bases. This CDR3 region has 14 residues. Germline assignment: CDR1 SGDLS and CDR2 YYNGEE. CDR3 nucleotides: TGTGCCAGCAGCAAGAGGGCCTCCGGGTACGAGCAGTACTTC. It codes for CASSKRASGYEQYF.

CDR3 amino acids: CASSLSGATEAFF. CDR3 bases: TGTGCCAGCAGCTTAAGCGGGGCCACTGAAGCTTTCTTT. The chain joins TRBV7-9 to TRBJ1-1, with D possibly TRBD1 on 5 matching bases. Deletions cut 2 bases from V and 4 bases from J, with 8 bases between. Germline loops: CDR1 SEHNR, CDR2 FQNEAQ (reference sequence). The CDR3 covers 13 residues.

This chain connects TRBV4-2 to TRBJ2-7; TRBD1 matches at 8 bases. V trimming: 3 bases; J trimming: 4 bases; junction bases outside the gene matches: 2. Germline V gene sequence: CDR1 LGHNA, CDR2 YNFKEQ. The CDR3 length is 13 residues. CDR3 DNA sequence: TGTGCCAGCAGCCACGGACAGGGTTACGAGCAGTACTTC. It is translated as CASSHGQGYEQYF.

The chain recombines TRBV6-6 with TRBJ2-5; maybe TRBD1 (6 bases). The CDR3 loop spans 14 amino acids. Trimming left V 2 bases short and J 5 bases short, with 12 bases between. The germline gives CDR1 MNHNY, CDR2 SVGAGI (reference sequence). CDR3 DNA sequence: TGTGCCAGCAGTTACAACAGGGTTGGCGAGACCCAGTACTTC. Residues: CASSYNRVGETQYF.

This chain uses TRBV28 with TRBJ2-7, with TRBD1 matching over 7 bases. Germline-derived CDR1 and CDR2 are MDHEN and SYDVKM. The length of the CDR3 is 15 residues. Trimming cost V 2 bases and J 4 bases; bases outside gene matches: 8. The CDR3 is CASSLKYRGRYEQYF. DNA for the CDR3: TGTGCCAGCAGTTTAAAGTACAGGGGAAGGTACGAGCAGTACTTC.